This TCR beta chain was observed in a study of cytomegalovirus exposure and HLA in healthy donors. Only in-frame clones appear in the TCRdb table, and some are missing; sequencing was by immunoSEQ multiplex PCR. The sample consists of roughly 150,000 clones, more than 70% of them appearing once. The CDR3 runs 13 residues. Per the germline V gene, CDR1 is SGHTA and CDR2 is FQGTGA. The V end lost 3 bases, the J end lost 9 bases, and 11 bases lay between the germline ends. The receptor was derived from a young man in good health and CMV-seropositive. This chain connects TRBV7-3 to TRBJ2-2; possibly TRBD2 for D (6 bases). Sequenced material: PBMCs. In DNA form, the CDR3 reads TGTGCCAGCAGCTTTTTAGCGGACCGGGAGCTGTTTTTT. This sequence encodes CASSFLADRELFF.